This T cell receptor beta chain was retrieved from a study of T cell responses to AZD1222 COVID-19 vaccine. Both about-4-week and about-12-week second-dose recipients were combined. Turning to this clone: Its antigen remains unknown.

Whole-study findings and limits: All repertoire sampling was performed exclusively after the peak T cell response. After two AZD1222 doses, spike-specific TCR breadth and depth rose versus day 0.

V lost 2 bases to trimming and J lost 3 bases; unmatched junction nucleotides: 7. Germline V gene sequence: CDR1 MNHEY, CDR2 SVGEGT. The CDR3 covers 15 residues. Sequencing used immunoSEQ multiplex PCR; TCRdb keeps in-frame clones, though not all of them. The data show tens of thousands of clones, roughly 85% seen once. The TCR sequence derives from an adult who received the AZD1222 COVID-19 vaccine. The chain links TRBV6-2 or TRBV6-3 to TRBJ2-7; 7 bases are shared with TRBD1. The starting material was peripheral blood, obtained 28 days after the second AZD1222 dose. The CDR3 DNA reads TGTGCCAGCAGTTACGAGCCCGGGACAGTCTACGAGCAGTACTTC. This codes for CASSYEPGTVYEQYF.